The sequence of this TCR beta chain was determined in a study of blood T cells in healthy people across ages. A second 7 to 11 cycle PCR used barcoded and J-beta primers. TCRdb redid the calling of the 5' RACE reads with MiXCR, one entry per CDR3 protein. The repertoire holds roughly 680,000 distinct CDR3 sequences, with approximately 50% as singletons. Germline V gene lookup returns CDR1 LGHDT and CDR2 YNNKEL (reference sequence). This CDR3 comprises 15 residues. J lost 9 bases, V lost 0 bases, and 8 bases had no gene match. Sequencing was done on a sample of blood. This clonotype was obtained from a woman aged 55-75 years in good health. V is TRBV3-1 and J is TRBJ2-1; 7 bases fit TRBD2. The CDR3 DNA sequence: TGTGCCAGCAGCCAAGATCGGGCGGGGGAGAGTGAGCAGTTCTTC. As protein: CASSQDRAGESEQFF.